The TCR beta chain under discussion was sequenced for a study of T cell repertoires and Cas9 in healthy adults. Looked up from germline, CDR1 is LNHDA and CDR2 is SQIVND (reference sequence). The CDR3 has 15 amino acids. The V end was cut by 3 bases, the J end by 7 bases, with 18 bases between. TCRdb keeps only in-frame clones here, not all; method: immunoSEQ multiplex PCR. The sample lists around 20,000 clones, under 95% occurring once. The rearrangement joins TRBV19 to TRBJ1-2; a possible D gene is TRBD1 (5 bases). Sequencing used CD4+ effector T cells (CD127+, CD25-, CD137-, CD154-) from PBMCs; culture status not recorded. This clonotype was obtained from a human donor in good health. The CDR3 region has the DNA TGTGCCAGTAGTATTTCAGGTGCAGGGAGCGGTGGCTACACCTTC. Its protein is CASSISGAGSGGYTF.